This record covers a single T cell receptor (beta chain). The antigen remains undetermined. The data stem from a study of early T cells in non-severe SARS-CoV-2 infection. Study summary: Whole-blood bulk RNA, unsorted, was sequenced, and chains were unpaired. Study conclusions and caveats: In VDJdb matching, anti-spike CD8 responses were favored while private and CD4 specificities went missing.

The CDR3 loop spans 14 amino acids. CDR1 and CDR2 (germline): DFQATT, SNEGSKA (reference sequence). Losses at the gene ends were 2 bases for V and 8 bases for J; bases not matched to a gene: 6. Tagging with unique molecular identifiers was applied to individual cDNA molecules. TCRdb re-analysed the 5' RACE reads in MiXCR, keeping a single row per CDR3 protein. Of about 40,000 distinct CDR3 sequences in the sample, over 3.5% were seen once. Input material: whole blood. The chain uses TRBV20-1 and TRBJ2-1; TRBD1 matches at 10 bases. This clonotype was sampled from an adult who was a healthcare worker with PCR-confirmed SARS-CoV-2 infection or an uninfected control (not recorded which). The CDR3 DNA sequence: TGCAGTGCTAGACGGGGACAGGGGAGGGATGAGCAGTTCTTC. It encodes CSARRGQGRDEQFF.